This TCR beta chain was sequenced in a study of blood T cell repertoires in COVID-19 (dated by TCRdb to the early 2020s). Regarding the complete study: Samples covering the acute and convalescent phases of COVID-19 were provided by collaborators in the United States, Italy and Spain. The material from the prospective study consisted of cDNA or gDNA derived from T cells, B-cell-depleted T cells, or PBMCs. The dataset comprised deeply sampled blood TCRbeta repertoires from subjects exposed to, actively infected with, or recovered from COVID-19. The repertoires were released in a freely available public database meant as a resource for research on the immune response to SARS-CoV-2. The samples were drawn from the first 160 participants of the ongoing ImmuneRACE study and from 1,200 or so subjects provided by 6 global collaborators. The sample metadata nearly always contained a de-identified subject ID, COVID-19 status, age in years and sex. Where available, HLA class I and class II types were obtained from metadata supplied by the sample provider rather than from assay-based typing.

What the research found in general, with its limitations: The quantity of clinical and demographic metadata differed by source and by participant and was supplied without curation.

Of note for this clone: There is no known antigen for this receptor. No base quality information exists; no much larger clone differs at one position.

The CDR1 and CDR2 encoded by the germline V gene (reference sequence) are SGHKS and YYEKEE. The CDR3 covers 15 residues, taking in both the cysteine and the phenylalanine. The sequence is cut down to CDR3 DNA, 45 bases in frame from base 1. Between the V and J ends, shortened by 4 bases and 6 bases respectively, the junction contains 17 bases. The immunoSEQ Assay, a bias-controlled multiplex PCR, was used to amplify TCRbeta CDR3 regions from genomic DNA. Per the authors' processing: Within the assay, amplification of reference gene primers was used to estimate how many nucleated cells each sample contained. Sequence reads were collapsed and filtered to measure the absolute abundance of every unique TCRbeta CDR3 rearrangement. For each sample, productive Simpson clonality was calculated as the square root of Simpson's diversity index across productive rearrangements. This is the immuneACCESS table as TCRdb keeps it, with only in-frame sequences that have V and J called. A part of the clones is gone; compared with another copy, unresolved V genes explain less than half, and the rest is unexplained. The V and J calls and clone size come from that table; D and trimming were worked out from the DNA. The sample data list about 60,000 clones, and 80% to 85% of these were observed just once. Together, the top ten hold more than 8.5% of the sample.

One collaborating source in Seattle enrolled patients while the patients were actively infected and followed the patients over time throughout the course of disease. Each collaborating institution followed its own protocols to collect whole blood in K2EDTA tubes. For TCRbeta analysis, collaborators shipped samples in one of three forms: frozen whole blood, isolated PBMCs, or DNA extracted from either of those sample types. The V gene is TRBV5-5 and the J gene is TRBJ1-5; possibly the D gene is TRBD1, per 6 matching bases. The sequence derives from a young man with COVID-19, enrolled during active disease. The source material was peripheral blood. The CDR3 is CASSPLGAGAQPQHF. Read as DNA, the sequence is TGTGCCAGCAGCCCGCTAGGGGCAGGGGCTCAGCCCCAGCATTTT.